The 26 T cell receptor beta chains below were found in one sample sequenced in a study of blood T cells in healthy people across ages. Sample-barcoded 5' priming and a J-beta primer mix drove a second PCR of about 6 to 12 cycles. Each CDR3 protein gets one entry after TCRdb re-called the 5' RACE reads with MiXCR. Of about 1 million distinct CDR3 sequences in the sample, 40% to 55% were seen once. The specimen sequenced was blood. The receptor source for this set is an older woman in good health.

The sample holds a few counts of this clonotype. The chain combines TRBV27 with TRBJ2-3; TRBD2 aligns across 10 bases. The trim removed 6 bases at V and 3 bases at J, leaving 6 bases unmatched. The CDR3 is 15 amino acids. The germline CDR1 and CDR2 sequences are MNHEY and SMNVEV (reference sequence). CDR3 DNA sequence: TGTGCCAGCAGCCCTAGCGGGAGTCAGACAGATACGCAGTATTTT. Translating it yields CASSPSGSQTDTQYF.

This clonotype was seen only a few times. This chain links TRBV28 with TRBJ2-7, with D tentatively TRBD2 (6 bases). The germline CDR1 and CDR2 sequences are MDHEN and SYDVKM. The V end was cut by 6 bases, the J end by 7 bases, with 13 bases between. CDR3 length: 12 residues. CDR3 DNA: TGTGCCAGCAGCCCAGGGCGGGGTGAGCAGTACTTC. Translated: CASSPGRGEQYF.

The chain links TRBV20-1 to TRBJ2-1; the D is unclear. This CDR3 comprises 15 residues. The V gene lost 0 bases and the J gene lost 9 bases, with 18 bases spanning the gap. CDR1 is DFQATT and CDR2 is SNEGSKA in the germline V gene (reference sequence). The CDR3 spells CSARDLAGRQREQFF. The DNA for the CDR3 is TGCAGTGCTAGAGATCTGGCAGGTCGGCAACGTGAGCAGTTCTTC.

The CDR3 sequence is CASSLFPPGRGLETQYF. The CDR3, as DNA: TGTGCCAGCAGCTTGTTTCCCCCGGGGAGGGGATTGGAGACCCAGTACTTC. The chain links TRBV7-9 to TRBJ2-5; TRBD2 matches 7 bases. Germline trimming cut 3 bases from V and 5 bases from J; bases unmatched to any gene: 15. The germline CDR1 and CDR2 sequences are SEHNR and FQNEAQ (reference sequence). The CDR3 length is 17 residues.

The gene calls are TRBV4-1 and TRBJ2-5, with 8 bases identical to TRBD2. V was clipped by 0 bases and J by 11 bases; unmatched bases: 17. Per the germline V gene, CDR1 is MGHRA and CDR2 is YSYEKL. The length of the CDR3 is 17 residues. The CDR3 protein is CASSQDPPAGDYNEQYF. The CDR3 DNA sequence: TGCGCCAGCAGCCAAGATCCCCCAGCGGGAGACTACAATGAGCAGTACTTC.

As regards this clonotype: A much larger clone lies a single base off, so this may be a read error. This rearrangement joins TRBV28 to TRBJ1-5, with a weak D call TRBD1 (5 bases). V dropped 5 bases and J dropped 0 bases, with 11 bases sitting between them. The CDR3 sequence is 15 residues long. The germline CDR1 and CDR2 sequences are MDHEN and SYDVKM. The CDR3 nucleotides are TGTGCCAGCAGTGGTCAGGGTTATAGCAATCAGCCCCAGCATTTT. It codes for CASSGQGYSNQPQHF.

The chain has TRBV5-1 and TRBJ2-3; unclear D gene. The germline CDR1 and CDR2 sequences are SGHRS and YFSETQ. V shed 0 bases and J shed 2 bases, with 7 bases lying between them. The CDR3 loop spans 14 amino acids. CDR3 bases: TGCGCCAGCAGCTTGGGGGAAGCCACAGATACGCAGTATTTT. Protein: CASSLGEATDTQYF.

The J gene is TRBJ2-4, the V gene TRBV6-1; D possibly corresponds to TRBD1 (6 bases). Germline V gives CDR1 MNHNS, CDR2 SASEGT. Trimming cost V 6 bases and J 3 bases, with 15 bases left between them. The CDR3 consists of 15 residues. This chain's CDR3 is CASSEQGRGKNIQYF. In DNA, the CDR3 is TGTGCCAGCAGCGAACAGGGAAGGGGCAAAAACATTCAGTACTTC.

CDR3 bases: TGCAGTGCTAGGAAAGGGGGGCAGCCCCAGCATTTT. Protein: CSARKGGQPQHF. The genes are TRBV20-1 and TRBJ1-5; D may be TRBD1 (6 bases). V was cut by 3 bases and J by 7 bases, with 10 bases left in between. The CDR3 is made up of 12 amino acids. Germline loops: CDR1 DFQATT, CDR2 SNEGSKA (reference sequence).

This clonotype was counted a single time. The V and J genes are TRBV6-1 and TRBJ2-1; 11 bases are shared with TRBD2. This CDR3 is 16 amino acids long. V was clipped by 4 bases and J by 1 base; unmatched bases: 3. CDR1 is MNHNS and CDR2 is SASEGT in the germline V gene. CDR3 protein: CASSVTSGRSYNEQFF. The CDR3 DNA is TGTGCCAGCAGTGTAACTAGCGGGAGATCCTACAATGAGCAGTTCTTC.

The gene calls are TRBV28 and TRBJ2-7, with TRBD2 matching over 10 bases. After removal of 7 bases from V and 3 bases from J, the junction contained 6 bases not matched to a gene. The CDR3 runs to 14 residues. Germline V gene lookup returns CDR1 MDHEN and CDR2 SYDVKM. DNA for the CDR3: TGTGCCAGCAACGAACTAGCGGGGATCTACGAGCAGTACTTC. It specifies CASNELAGIYEQYF.

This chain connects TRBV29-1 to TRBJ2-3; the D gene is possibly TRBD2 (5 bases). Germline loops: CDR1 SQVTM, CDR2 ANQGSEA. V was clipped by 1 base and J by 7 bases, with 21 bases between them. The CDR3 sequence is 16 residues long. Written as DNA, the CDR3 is TGCAGCGTTGAAGGGTGGGGAGCGGATCCGGTAAATACGCAGTATTTT. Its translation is CSVEGWGADPVNTQYF.

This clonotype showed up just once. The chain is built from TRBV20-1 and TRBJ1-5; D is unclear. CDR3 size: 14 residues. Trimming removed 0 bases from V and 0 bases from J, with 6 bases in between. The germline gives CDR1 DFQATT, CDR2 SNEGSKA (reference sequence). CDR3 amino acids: CSARDMISNQPQHF. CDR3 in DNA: TGCAGTGCTAGAGACATGATTAGCAATCAGCCCCAGCATTTT.

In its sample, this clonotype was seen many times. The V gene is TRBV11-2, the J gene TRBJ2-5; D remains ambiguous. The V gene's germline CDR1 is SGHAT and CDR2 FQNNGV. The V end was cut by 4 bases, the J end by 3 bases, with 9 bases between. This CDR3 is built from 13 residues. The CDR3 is CASSYTMEETQYF. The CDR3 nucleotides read TGTGCCAGCAGCTATACCATGGAAGAGACCCAGTACTTC.

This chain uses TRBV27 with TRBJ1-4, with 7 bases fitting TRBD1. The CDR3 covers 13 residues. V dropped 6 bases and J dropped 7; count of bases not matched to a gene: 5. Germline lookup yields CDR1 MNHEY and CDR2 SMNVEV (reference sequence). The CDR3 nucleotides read TGTGCCAGCAGGGGACAGCTGAGTGAAAAACTGTTTTTT. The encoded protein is CASRGQLSEKLFF.

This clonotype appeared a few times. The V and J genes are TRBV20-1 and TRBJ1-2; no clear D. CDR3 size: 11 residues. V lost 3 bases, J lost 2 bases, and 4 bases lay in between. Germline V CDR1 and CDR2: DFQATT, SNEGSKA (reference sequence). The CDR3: CSARENYGYTF. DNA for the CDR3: TGCAGTGCTAGGGAGAACTATGGCTACACCTTC.

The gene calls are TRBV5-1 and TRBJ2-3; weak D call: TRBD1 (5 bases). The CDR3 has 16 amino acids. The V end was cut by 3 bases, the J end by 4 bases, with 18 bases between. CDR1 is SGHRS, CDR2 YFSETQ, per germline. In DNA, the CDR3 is TGCGCCAGCAGCTCTGGGTACGACAGCAACCCAGATACGCAGTATTTT. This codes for CASSSGYDSNPDTQYF.

The CDR3: CASSLATLAKNIQYF. The CDR3 bases are TGTGCCAGCAGCTTGGCGACCTTAGCCAAAAACATTCAGTACTTC. V usage is TRBV5-6 and J usage is TRBJ2-4; D uncertain. Per the germline V gene, CDR1 is SGHDT and CDR2 is YYEEEE. V was pared by 0 bases and J by 0 bases, with 7 bases between. The CDR3 totals 15 residues.

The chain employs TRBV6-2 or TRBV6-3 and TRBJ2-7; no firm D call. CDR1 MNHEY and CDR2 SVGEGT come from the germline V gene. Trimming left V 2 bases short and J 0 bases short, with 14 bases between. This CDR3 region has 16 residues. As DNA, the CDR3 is TGTGCCAGCAGTTACGACCCAACCGTAAGCTCCTACGAGCAGTACTTC. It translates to CASSYDPTVSSYEQYF.

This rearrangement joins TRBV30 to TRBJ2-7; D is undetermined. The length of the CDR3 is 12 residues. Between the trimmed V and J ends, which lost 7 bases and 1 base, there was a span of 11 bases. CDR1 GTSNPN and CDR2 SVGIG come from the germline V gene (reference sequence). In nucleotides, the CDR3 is TGTGCCTCCCGGACCCTGTCCTACGAGCAGTACTTC. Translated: CASRTLSYEQYF.

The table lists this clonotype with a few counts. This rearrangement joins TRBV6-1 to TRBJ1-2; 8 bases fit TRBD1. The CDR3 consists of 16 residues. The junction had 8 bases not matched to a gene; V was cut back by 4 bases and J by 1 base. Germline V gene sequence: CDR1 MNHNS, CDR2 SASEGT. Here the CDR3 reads CASSVASGGGNYGYTF. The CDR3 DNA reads TGTGCCAGCAGTGTAGCCTCAGGGGGCGGTAACTATGGCTACACCTTC.

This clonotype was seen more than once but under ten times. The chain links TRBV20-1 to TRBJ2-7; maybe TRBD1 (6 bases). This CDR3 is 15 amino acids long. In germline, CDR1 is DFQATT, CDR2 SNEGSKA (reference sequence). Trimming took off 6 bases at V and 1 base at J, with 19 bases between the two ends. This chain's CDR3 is CSASNEPRGSYEQYF. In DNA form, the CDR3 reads TGCAGTGCCTCGAATGAACCAAGGGGGTCCTACGAGCAGTACTTC.

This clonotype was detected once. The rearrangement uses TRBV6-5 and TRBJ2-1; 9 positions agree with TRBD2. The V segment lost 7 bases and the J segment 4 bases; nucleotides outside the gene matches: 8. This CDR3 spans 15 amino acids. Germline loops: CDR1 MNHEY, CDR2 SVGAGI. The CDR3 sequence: CASMLTSGYYNEQFF. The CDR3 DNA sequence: TGTGCCAGCATGTTAACTAGCGGGTATTACAATGAGCAGTTCTTC.

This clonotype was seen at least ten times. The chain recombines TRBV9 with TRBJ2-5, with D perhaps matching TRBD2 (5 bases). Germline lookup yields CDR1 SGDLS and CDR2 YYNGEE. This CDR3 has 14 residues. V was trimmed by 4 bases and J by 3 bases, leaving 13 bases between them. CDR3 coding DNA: TGTGCCAGCAGCCTAGCACACCAGGAAGAGACCCAGTACTTC. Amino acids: CASSLAHQEETQYF.

The CDR3, as DNA: TGTGCCAGCAGTCTCCGACAGGCGACCACAGATACGCAGTATTTT. It translates to CASSLRQATTDTQYF. This chain links TRBV12-3 or TRBV12-4 with TRBJ2-3, with D maybe TRBD1 (6 bases). The CDR3 contains 15 residues. V was trimmed by 5 bases and J by 2 bases, leaving 14 bases between them.

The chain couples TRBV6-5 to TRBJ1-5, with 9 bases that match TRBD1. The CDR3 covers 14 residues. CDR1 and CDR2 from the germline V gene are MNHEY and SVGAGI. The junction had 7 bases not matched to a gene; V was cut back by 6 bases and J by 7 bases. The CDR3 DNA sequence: TGTGCCAGCAGCTCCGGGACAGGGTACCAGCCCCAGCATTTT. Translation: CASSSGTGYQPQHF.